This T cell receptor (beta chain) was obtained from a study of response to subunit inactivated influenza vaccine. Each CDR3 protein gets one entry after TCRdb re-called the RT-PCR reads with MiXCR. The repertoire has 500,000 to 550,000 distinct CDR3 sequences, approximately 7.6% of them found once; the top ten carry 10% to 15%. This clonotype turned up a few times. Its antigen is unknown. Trimming cost V 0 bases and J 3 bases, with 14 bases left between them. Germline loops: CDR1 MGHRA, CDR2 YSYEKL. This CDR3 is 17 amino acids long. Study-level results: The authors suggested that few new T cells are recruited per seasonal influenza vaccination.

This TCR came from a man aged 45-69 years who received an inactivated influenza vaccine. The chain uses TRBV4-1 and TRBJ2-2; a possible D gene is TRBD2 (6 bases). The starting material was PBMCs from blood, obtained roughly 24 months after vaccination. The CDR3 sequence is CASSQDQLARYTGELFF. The CDR3 region has the DNA TGCGCCAGCAGCCAAGATCAGCTAGCGAGGTACACCGGGGAGCTGTTTTTT.